This T cell receptor beta chain was identified in a study of T cell repertoires in cytomegalovirus infection. Study context: Evidence of both CMV infection and a matching HLA type came from public TCR beta signatures. Notes on the study in general: The ex vivo response showed dominance by HLA-C-restricted CMV-specific TCR beta clonotypes.

TCRdb analysed the reads with MiXCR anew, one entry per CDR3 protein. The table lists roughly 310,000 distinct CDR3 sequences, approximately 32% of them singletons. Points on this clonotype: Its antigen is unidentified.

The length of the CDR3 is 18 residues. V lost 3 bases, J lost 6 bases, and 15 bases stayed unmatched. Germline CDR1 reads KGHDR; CDR2 reads SFDVKD. The clonotype originates from a human donor in good health (CMV status not recorded). Some clones in this sample may be carry-over from other donors' samples. Specimen: cultured PBMCs, collected from culture after CMV antigen stimulation. The rearrangement joins TRBV24-1 to TRBJ1-3; the match to TRBD1 covers 8 bases. CDR3 protein: CATSDPQGAYACKNTIYF. CDR3 DNA sequence: TGTGCCACCAGTGATCCCCAGGGGGCCTATGCCTGTAAAAACACCATATATTTT.